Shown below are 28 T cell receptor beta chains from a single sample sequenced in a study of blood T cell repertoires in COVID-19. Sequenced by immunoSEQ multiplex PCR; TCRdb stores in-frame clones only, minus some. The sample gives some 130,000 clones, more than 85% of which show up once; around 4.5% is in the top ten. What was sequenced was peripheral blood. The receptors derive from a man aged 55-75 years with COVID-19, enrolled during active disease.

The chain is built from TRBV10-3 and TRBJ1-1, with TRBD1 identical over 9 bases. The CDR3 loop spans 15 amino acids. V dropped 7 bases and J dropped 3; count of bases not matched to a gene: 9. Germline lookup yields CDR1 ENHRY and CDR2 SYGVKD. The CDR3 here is CAITKQGAGDTEAFF. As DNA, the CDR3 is TGTGCCATCACCAAACAGGGGGCAGGGGACACTGAAGCTTTCTTT.

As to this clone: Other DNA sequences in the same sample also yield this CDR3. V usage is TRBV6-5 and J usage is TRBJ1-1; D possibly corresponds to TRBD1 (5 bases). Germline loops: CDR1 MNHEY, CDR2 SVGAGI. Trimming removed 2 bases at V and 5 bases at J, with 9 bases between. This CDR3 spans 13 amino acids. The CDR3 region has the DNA TGTGCCAGCAGTTACGGGGGGGGTACTGAAGCTTTCTTT. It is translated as CASSYGGGTEAFF.

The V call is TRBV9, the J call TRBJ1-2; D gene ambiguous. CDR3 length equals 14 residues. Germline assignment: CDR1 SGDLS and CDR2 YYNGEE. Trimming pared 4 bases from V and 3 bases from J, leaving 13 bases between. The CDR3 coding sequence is TGTGCCAGCAGCCCATCGAGCACCGACTATGGCTACACCTTC. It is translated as CASSPSSTDYGYTF.

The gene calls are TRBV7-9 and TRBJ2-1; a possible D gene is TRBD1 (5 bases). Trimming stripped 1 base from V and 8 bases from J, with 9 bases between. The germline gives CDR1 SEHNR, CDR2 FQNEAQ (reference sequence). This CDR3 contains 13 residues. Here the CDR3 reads CASSLGLGHEQFF. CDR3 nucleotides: TGTGCCAGCAGCTTAGGTTTGGGGCATGAGCAGTTCTTC.

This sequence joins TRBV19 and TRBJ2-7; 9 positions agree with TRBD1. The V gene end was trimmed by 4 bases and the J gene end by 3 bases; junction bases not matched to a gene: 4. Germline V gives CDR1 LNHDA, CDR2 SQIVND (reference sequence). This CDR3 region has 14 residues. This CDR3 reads CASSTGQGSYEQYF. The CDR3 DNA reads TGTGCCAGTAGTACGGGACAGGGCAGCTACGAGCAGTACTTC. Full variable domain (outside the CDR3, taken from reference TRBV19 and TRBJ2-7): DGGITQSPKYLFRKEGQNVTLSCEQNLNHDAMYWYRQDPGQGLRLIYYSQIVNDFQKGDIAEGYSVSREKKESFPLTVTSAQKNPTAFYLCASSTGQGSYEQYFGPGTRLTVT.

The CDR3 DNA reads TGTGCCAGCAGTAATGTGCGGGGAAGCGCCGGGGAGCTGTTTTTT. Protein: CASSNVRGSAGELFF. The chain joins TRBV7-2 to TRBJ2-2; perhaps TRBD2 as D (6 bases). The CDR3 covers 15 residues. Trimming stripped 6 bases from V and 6 bases from J, with 17 bases between. The germline V gene has CDR1 SGHTA and CDR2 FQGNSA.

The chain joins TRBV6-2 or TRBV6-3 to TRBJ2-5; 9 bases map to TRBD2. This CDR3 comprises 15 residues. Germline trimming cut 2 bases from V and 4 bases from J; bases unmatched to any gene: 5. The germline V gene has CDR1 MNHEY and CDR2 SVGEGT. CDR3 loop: CASSYRLAVVETQYF. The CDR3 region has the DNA TGTGCCAGCAGTTACCGACTAGCGGTGGTAGAGACCCAGTACTTC.

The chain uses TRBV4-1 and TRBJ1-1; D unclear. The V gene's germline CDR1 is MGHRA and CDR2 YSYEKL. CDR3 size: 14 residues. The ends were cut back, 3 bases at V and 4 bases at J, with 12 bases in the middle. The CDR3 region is CASSQYSTGTEAFF. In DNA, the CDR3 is TGCGCCAGCAGCCAGTACTCCACTGGCACTGAAGCTTTCTTT.

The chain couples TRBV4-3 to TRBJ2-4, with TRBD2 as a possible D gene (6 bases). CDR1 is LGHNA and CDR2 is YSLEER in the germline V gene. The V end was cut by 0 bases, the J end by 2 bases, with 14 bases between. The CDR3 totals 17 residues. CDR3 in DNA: TGCGCCAGCAGCCAAGAGGCGGCCGGGGGACCCAAAAACATTCAGTACTTC. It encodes CASSQEAAGGPKNIQYF.

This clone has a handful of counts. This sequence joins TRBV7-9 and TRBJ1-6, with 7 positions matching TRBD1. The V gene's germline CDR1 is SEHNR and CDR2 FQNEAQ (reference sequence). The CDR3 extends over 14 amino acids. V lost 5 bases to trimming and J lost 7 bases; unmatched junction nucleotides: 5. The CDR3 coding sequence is TGTGCCAGCAGCGAGGGACAGACAAATTCACCCCTCCACTTT. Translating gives CASSEGQTNSPLHF. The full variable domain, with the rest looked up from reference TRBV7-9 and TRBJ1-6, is DTGVSQNPRHKITKRGQNVTFRCDPISEHNRLYWYRQTLGQGPEFLTYFQNEAQLEKSRLLSDRFSAERPKGSFSTLEIQRTEQGDSAMYLCASSEGQTNSPLHFGNGTRLTVT.

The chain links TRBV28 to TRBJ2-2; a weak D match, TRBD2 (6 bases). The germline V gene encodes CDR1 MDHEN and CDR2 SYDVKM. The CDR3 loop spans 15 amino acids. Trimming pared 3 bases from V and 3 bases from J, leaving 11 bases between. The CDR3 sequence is CASSLEGLHTGELFF. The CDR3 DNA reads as TGTGCCAGCAGTTTGGAGGGACTTCACACCGGGGAGCTGTTTTTT.

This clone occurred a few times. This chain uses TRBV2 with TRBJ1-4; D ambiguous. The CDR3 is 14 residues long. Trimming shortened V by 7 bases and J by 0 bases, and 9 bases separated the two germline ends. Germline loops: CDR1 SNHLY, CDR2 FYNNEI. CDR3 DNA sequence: TGTGCCAGCACAAGGGAGGCAACTAATGAAAAACTGTTTTTT. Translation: CASTREATNEKLFF.

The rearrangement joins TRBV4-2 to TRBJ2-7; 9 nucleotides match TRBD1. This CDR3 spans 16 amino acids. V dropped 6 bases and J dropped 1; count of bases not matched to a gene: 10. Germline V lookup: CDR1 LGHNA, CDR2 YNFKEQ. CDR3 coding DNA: TGTGCCAGCAGAGCAGTCTCCGGGACAGGGTCCTACGAGCAGTACTTC. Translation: CASRAVSGTGSYEQYF.

DNA of the CDR3: TGTGCCAGCAGCCCCCGACTAGCGGGGGAGGGGACGCAGTATTTT. Its translation is CASSPRLAGEGTQYF. V is TRBV5-4 and J is TRBJ2-3, with 12 bases matching TRBD2. This CDR3 has 15 residues. CDR1 and CDR2 (germline): SGHNT, YYREEE (reference sequence). After removal of 4 bases from V and 9 bases from J, the junction contained 9 bases not matched to a gene.

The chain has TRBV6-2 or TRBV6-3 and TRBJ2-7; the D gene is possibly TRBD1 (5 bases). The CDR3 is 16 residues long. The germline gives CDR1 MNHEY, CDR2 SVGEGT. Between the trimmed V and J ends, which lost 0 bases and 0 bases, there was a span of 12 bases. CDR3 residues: CASSYSMDTSSYEQYF. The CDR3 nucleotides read TGTGCCAGCAGTTACTCGATGGACACGAGCTCCTACGAGCAGTACTTC.

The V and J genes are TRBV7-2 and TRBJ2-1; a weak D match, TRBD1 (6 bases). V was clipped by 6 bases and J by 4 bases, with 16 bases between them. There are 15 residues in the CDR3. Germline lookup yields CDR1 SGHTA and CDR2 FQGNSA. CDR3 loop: CASRPQGQGYNEQFF. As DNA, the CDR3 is TGTGCCAGCAGGCCACAGGGCCAGGGTTACAATGAGCAGTTCTTC.

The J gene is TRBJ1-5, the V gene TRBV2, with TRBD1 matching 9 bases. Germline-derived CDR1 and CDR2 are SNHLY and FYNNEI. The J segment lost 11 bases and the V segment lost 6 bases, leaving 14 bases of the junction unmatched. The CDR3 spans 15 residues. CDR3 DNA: TGTGCCAGCAGGCTGCGACAGGGGGGATTCAGGGCCCAGCATTTT. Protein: CASRLRQGGFRAQHF.

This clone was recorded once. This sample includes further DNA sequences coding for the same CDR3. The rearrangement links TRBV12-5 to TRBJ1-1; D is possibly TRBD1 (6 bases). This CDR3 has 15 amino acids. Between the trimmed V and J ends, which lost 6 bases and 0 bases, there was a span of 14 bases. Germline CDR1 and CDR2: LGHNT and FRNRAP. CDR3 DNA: TGTGCTAGTGGCCTACACAGGGATTTGAACACTGAAGCTTTCTTT. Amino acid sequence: CASGLHRDLNTEAFF.

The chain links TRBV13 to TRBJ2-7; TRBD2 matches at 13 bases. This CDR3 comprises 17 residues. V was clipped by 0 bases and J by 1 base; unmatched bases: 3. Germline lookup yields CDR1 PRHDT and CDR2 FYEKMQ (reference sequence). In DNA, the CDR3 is TGTGCCAGCAGCTTAGGCCGACTAGCGGGGGGTTCCTACGAGCAGTACTTC. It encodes CASSLGRLAGGSYEQYF.

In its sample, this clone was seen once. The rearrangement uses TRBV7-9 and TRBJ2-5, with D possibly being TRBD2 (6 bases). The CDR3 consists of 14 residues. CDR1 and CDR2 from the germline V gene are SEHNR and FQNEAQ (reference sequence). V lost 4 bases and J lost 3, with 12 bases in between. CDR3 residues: CASSSSGEEETQYF. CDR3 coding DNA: TGTGCCAGCAGCTCATCGGGGGAGGAAGAGACCCAGTACTTC.

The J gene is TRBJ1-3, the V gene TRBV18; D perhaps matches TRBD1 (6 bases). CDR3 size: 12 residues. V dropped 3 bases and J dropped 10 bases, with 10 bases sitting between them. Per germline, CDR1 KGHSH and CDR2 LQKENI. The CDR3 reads CASSPLTGTIYF. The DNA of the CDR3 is TGTGCCAGCTCACCCTTGACAGGTACCATATATTTT.

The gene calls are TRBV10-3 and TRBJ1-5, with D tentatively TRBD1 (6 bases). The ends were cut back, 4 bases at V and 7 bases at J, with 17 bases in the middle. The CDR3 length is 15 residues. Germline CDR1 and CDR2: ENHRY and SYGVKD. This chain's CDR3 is CAISARQDGKQPQHF. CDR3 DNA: TGTGCCATCAGTGCTCGACAGGACGGAAAACAGCCCCAGCATTTT.

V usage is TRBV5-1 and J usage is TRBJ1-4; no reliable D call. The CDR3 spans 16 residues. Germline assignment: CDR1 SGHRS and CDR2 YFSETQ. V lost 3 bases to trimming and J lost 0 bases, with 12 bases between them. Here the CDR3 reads CASSYGGATTNEKLFF. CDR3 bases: TGCGCCAGCAGCTATGGAGGTGCTACAACTAATGAAAAACTGTTTTTT.

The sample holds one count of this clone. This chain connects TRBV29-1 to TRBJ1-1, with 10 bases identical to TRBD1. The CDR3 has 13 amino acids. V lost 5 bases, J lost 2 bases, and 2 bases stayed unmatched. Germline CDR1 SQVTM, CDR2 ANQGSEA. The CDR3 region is CSVRTGGNTEAFF. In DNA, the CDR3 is TGCAGCGTTCGGACAGGGGGTAACACTGAAGCTTTCTTT. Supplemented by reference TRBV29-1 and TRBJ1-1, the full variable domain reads SAVISQKPSRDICQRGTSLTIQCQVDSQVTMMFWYRQQPGQSLTLIATANQGSEATYESGFVIDKFPISRPNLTFSTLTVSNMSPEDSSIYLCSVRTGGNTEAFFGQGTRLTVV.

The CDR3 protein is CASSYEGRETQYF. Written as DNA, the CDR3 is TGTGCCAGCAGTTACGAGGGAAGGGAGACCCAGTACTTC. V usage is TRBV6-5 and J usage is TRBJ2-5, with a possible D match to TRBD2 (5 bases). The CDR3 runs to 13 residues. V dropped 2 bases and J dropped 5 bases, with 9 bases sitting between them. The germline gives CDR1 MNHEY, CDR2 SVGAGI.

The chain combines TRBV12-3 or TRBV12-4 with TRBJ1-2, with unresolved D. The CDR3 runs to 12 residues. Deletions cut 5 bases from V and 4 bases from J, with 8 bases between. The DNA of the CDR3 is TGTGCCAGCAGTGAGGAGACCTATGGCTACACCTTC. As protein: CASSEETYGYTF.

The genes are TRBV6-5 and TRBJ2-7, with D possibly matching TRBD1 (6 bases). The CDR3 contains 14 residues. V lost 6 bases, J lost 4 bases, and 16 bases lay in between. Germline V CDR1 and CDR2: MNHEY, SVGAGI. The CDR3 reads CASRQGPGVYEQYF. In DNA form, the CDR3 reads TGTGCCAGCAGACAGGGTCCCGGGGTGTACGAGCAGTACTTC.

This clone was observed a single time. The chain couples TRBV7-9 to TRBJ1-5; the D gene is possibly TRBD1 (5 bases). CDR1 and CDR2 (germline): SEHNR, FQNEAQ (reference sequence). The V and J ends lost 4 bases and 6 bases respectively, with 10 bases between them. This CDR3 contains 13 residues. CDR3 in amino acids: CASSSMGGQPQHF. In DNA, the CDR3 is TGTGCCAGCAGCTCGATGGGGGGTCAGCCCCAGCATTTT.